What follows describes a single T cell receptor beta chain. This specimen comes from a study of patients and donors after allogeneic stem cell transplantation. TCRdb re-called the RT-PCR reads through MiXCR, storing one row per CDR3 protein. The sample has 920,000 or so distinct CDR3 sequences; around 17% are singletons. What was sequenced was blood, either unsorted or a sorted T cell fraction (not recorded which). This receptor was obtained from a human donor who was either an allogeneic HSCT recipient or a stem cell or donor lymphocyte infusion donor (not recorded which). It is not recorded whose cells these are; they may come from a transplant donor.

In nucleotides, the CDR3 is TGCAGTGCTAGAGGCACGGCGGTGCGACCCGTATTGGATGAGCAGTTCTTC. Amino acid sequence: CSARGTAVRPVLDEQFF. The V and J genes are TRBV20-1 and TRBJ2-1; no clear D. Germline CDR1 and CDR2: DFQATT and SNEGSKA (reference sequence). The CDR3 loop spans 17 amino acids. V lost 1 base and J lost 8, with 24 bases in between.